This TCR beta chain appears in the sequencing data of a study of blood T cell repertoires in COVID-19. The wider study: COVID-19 samples collected from the United States, Italy and Spain covered acute and convalescent phases. PBMCs, B-cell-depleted T cells, or T cells provided the cDNA or gDNA that made up the material.

Trimming removed 6 bases from V and 6 bases from J; junction bases left unmatched: 5. This CDR3 comprises 13 residues. Germline V gene data show CDR1 as MNHEY and CDR2 as SVGEGT. In the original analysis: Amplifying reference gene primers gave estimates of nucleated cell counts. This table comes from immunoSEQ multiplex PCR, and its TCRdb copy is limited to in-frame clones, with some not included. V and J calls and clone size come straight from that table; D and trimming were deduced from the DNA. The sample yields some 310,000 clones, roughly 84% seen once. The clonotype was recovered from a man aged 45-60 years with active or convalescent COVID-19. This rearrangement joins TRBV6-2 or TRBV6-3 to TRBJ2-7; TRBD1 matches at 10 bases. The sequencing sample was made of peripheral blood. The CDR3 coding sequence is TGTGCCAGCAGCAGGGACAGGGGAAGCGAGCAGTACTTC. Amino acids: CASSRDRGSEQYF.